One sample yielded the 13 T cell receptor beta chains listed below, sequenced in a study of graft-versus-host responses after intestinal transplantation. Their antigen targets remain unknown. TCRdb's copy holds only in-frame clones and misses some; the assay was immunoSEQ multiplex PCR. The data hold 90,000 to 120,000 clones, with around 90% observed a single time. The starting material was unstimulated CD4+ T cells sorted from spleen or lymph node cells, obtained before transplant. Receptor source: a human donor who was the organ donor for an intestinal transplant.

This clone was detected only a few times. The chain recombines TRBV11-2 with TRBJ2-2, with D uncertain. This CDR3 has 13 residues. In germline, CDR1 is SGHAT, CDR2 FQNNGV. Deletions cut 4 bases from V and 3 bases from J, with 6 bases between. CDR3 sequence (DNA): TGTGCCAGCAGCTACGGGCACACCGGGGAGCTGTTTTTT. Amino acid sequence: CASSYGHTGELFF.

CDR3 DNA sequence: TGTGCCAGCAGCTTAATCCTAGCGGAAAAAGTCAATGAGCAGTTCTTC. Translated: CASSLILAEKVNEQFF. The rearrangement links TRBV7-3 to TRBJ2-1, with 7 bases fitting TRBD2. CDR3 length equals 16 residues. The V and J ends lost 1 base and 6 bases, in that order; junction bases with no gene match: 9. CDR1 and CDR2 (germline): SGHTA, FQGTGA.

The chain couples TRBV5-4 to TRBJ2-1, with TRBD2 matching 10 bases. The germline V gene has CDR1 SGHNT and CDR2 YYREEE (reference sequence). CDR3 length equals 16 residues. With V trimmed by 0 bases and J by 6 bases, 6 bases remained unmatched. CDR3 loop: CASSLDSGRALNEQFF. In nucleotides, the CDR3 is TGTGCCAGCAGCTTGGACAGCGGGAGGGCTCTCAATGAGCAGTTCTTC.

The chain has TRBV7-3 and TRBJ1-1, with a possible D match to TRBD1 (5 bases). The germline V gene encodes CDR1 SGHTA and CDR2 FQGTGA. V was cut by 5 bases and J by 9 bases, with 16 bases left in between. The CDR3 sequence is 13 residues long. The CDR3 region is CASSPGDRLKAFF. CDR3 in DNA: TGTGCCAGCAGCCCCGGAGACAGATTGAAAGCTTTCTTT.

The gene calls are TRBV5-1 and TRBJ1-3, with 7 positions matching TRBD1. Trimming at V came to 0 bases and at J to 8 bases, leaving 5 bases not matched to a gene. CDR3 length: 14 residues. Germline loops: CDR1 SGHRS, CDR2 YFSETQ. This CDR3 reads CASSLEGAQDTIYF. For the CDR3, the DNA is TGCGCCAGCAGCTTGGAGGGGGCTCAAGACACCATATATTTT.

The chain links TRBV30 to TRBJ1-1, with D tentatively TRBD1 (5 bases). V was cut by 6 bases and J by 1 base, with 15 bases left in between. The CDR3 has 14 residues. The germline CDR1 and CDR2 sequences are GTSNPN and SVGIG (reference sequence). The CDR3 region is CACDPARGNTEAFF. The CDR3 coding sequence is TGTGCCTGTGACCCTGCAAGGGGGAACACTGAAGCTTTCTTT.

The V and J genes are TRBV19 and TRBJ1-5; 8 bases match TRBD1. The CDR3 has 13 amino acids. Unmatched junction bases numbered 9, after V lost 11 bases and J lost 6 bases. CDR1 and CDR2 (germline): LNHDA, SQIVND (reference sequence). The DNA for the CDR3 is TGTGCCTTATCGGACAGGGAGGGTCAGCCCCAGCATTTT. It yields the protein CALSDREGQPQHF.

The chain links TRBV27 to TRBJ1-5; D is ambiguous. The V end lost 8 bases, the J end lost 4 bases, and 12 bases lay between the germline ends. The CDR3 sequence is 13 residues long. The germline CDR1 and CDR2 sequences are MNHEY and SMNVEV (reference sequence). The CDR3 coding sequence is TGTGCCAGCGCACGGATCATAAATCAGCCCCAGCATTTT. It yields the protein CASARIINQPQHF.

The chain is built from TRBV13 and TRBJ1-2; D possibly corresponds to TRBD1 (5 bases). The CDR3 is made up of 14 amino acids. CDR1 is PRHDT, CDR2 FYEKMQ, per germline (reference sequence). Trimming removed 0 bases from V and 2 bases from J, with 7 bases in between. The CDR3 here is CASSLGPGNYGYTF. Written as DNA, the CDR3 is TGTGCCAGCAGCTTAGGGCCAGGGAACTATGGCTACACCTTC.

V and J are TRBV25-1 and TRBJ1-3, with D possibly being TRBD1 (5 bases). V was trimmed by 7 bases and J by 7 bases, leaving 11 bases between them. CDR3 length: 12 residues. The germline V gene has CDR1 MGHDK and CDR2 SYGVNS. The CDR3: CASKQGGNTIYF. In DNA, the CDR3 is TGTGCCAGCAAGCAGGGAGGCAACACCATATATTTT.

The chain joins TRBV5-4 to TRBJ1-6; D gene unclear. The V end was cut by 4 bases, the J end by 7 bases, with 15 bases between. This CDR3 spans 15 amino acids. The germline CDR1 and CDR2 sequences are SGHNT and YYREEE (reference sequence). Here the CDR3 DNA reads TGTGCCAGCAGCCCCGGAAGACGAGAGAATTCACCCCTCCACTTT. Its protein is CASSPGRRENSPLHF.

The V and J genes are TRBV5-1 and TRBJ2-2, with D perhaps TRBD2 (6 bases). The germline V gene encodes CDR1 SGHRS and CDR2 YFSETQ. Trimming took 9 bases from V and 4 from J, leaving 13 bases between them. This CDR3 has 13 amino acids. The CDR3 loop is CATSEGSTGELFF. Written as DNA, the CDR3 is TGCGCCACCTCGGAGGGGTCCACCGGGGAGCTGTTTTTT.

V usage is TRBV5-1 and J usage is TRBJ1-3, with 11 bases that match TRBD1. V was clipped by 3 bases and J by 4 bases; unmatched bases: 3. CDR1 and CDR2 (germline): SGHRS, YFSETQ. This CDR3 spans 15 amino acids. Written as DNA, the CDR3 is TGCGCCAGCAGCTCGGACAGGGGGCGGGGAAACACCATATATTTT. It encodes CASSSDRGRGNTIYF. Supplemented by reference TRBV5-1 and TRBJ1-3, the full variable domain reads KAGVTQTPRYLIKTRGQQVTLSCSPISGHRSVSWYQQTPGQGLQFLFEYFSETQRNKGNFPGRFSGRQFSNSRSEMNVSTLELGDSALYLCASSSDRGRGNTIYFGEGSWLTVV.